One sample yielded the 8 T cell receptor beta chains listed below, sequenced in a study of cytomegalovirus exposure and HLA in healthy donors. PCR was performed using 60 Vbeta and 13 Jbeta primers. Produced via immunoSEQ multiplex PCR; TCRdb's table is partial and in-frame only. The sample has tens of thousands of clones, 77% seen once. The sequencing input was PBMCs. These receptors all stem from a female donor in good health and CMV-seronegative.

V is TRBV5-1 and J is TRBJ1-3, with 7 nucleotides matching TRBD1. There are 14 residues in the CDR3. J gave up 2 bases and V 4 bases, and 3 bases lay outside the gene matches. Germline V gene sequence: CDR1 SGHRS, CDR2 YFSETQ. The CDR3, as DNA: TGCGCCAGCAGCCCCGGGACAGCTGGAAACACCATATATTTT. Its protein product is CASSPGTAGNTIYF. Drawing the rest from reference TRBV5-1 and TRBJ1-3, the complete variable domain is KAGVTQTPRYLIKTRGQQVTLSCSPISGHRSVSWYQQTPGQGLQFLFEYFSETQRNKGNFPGRFSGRQFSNSRSEMNVSTLELGDSALYLCASSPGTAGNTIYFGEGSWLTVV.

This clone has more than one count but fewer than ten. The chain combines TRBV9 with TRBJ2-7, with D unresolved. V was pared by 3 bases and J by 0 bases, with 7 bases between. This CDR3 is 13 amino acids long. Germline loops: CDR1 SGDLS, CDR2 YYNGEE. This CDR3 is CASSGSLSYEQYF. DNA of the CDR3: TGTGCCAGCAGCGGGAGCCTCTCCTACGAGCAGTACTTC. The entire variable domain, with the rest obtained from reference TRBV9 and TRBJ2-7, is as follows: DSGVTQTPKHLITATGQRVTLRCSPRSGDLSVYWYQQSLDQGLQFLIQYYNGEERAKGNILERFSAQQFPDLHSELNLSSLELGDSALYFCASSGSLSYEQYFGPGTRLTVT.

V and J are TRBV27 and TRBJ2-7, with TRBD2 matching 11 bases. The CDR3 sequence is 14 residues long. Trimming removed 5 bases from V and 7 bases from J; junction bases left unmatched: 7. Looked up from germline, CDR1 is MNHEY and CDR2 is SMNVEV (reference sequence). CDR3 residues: CASSPTSGRGEQYF. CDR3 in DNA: TGTGCCAGCAGTCCAACTAGCGGGAGAGGGGAGCAGTACTTC.

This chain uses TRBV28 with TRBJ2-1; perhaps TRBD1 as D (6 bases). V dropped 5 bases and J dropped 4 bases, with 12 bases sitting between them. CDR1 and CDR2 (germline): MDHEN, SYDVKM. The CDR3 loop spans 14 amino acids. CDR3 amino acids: CASSPGQTYNEQFF. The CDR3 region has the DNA TGTGCCAGCAGTCCTGGACAGACTTACAATGAGCAGTTCTTC.

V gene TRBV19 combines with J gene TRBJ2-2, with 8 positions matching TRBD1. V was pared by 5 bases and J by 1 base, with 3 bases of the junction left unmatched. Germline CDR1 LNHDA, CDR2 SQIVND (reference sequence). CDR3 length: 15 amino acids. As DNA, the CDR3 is TGTGCCAGTAGTTCTACAGGGGGGAACACCGGGGAGCTGTTTTTT. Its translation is CASSSTGGNTGELFF.

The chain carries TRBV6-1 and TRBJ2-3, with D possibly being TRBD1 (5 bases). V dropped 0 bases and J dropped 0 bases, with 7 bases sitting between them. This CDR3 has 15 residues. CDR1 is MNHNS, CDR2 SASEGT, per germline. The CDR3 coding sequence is TGTGCCAGCAGTGAAGCCCAGGGTAGCACAGATACGCAGTATTTT. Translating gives CASSEAQGSTDTQYF.

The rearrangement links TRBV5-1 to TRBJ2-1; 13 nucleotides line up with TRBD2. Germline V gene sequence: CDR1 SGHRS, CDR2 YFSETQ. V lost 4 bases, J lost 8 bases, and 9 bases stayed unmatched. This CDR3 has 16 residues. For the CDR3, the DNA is TGCGCCAGCAGCCCACGGACTAGCGGGGGTGGGGATGAGCAGTTCTTC. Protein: CASSPRTSGGGDEQFF.

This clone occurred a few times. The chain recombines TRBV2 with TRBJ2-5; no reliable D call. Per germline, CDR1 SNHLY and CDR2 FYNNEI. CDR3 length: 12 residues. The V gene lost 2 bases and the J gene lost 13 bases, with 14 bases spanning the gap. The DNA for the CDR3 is TGTGCCAGCAGTGAAAGGTCAGGTCCTTTGTACTTC. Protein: CASSERSGPLYF.